Each of the 25 T cell receptor beta chains below was sequenced from the same sample in a study of cytomegalovirus exposure and HLA in healthy donors. In the PCR, 60 Vbeta and 13 Jbeta primers were used. Clones were read by immunoSEQ multiplex PCR, and TCRdb kept only the in-frame ones, dropping some. The sample contains some 150,000 clones, approximately 70% of which appear only once. Sequenced: PBMCs. These receptor sequences come from a woman aged 55-69 years in good health and CMV-seropositive.

This chain joins TRBV29-1 and TRBJ2-1; 8 bases match TRBD2. The CDR3 spans 13 residues. Germline CDR1 SQVTM, CDR2 ANQGSEA. With 6 bases clipped from V and 6 bases from J, the junction kept 7 bases outside the gene matches. The CDR3 reads CSVGTRLGNEQFF. The CDR3 DNA follows: TGCAGCGTCGGGACTAGGTTAGGCAATGAGCAGTTCTTC.

The gene calls are TRBV7-3 and TRBJ1-2, with 7 bases identical to TRBD1. The trim removed 4 bases at V and 4 bases at J, leaving 24 bases unmatched. Germline V gene lookup returns CDR1 SGHTA and CDR2 FQGTGA. This CDR3 is built from 20 residues. The CDR3 DNA is TGTGCCAGCAGCTCATATCATAGGACGACAGGGACCCGTGAGATCTATGGCTACACCTTC. It codes for CASSSYHRTTGTREIYGYTF. Supplemented by reference TRBV7-3 and TRBJ1-2, the full variable domain reads GAGVSQTPSNKVTEKGKYVELRCDPISGHTALYWYRQSLGQGPEFLIYFQGTGAADDSGLPNDRFFAVRPEGSVSTLKIQRTERGDSAVYLCASSSYHRTTGTREIYGYTFGSGTRLTVV.

This rearrangement joins TRBV25-1 to TRBJ2-7, with TRBD2 as a possible D gene (5 bases). The CDR3 is 15 residues long. CDR1 and CDR2 (germline): MGHDK, SYGVNS. Trimming removed 3 bases from V and 4 bases from J, with 16 bases in between. CDR3 loop: CASSDHSLAVYEQYF. The DNA for the CDR3 is TGTGCCAGCAGTGATCATAGCCTAGCAGTATACGAGCAGTACTTC.

The rearrangement joins TRBV4-1 to TRBJ1-5, with a weak D call TRBD1 (5 bases). Trimming took 5 bases from V and 3 from J, leaving 14 bases between them. The V gene's germline CDR1 is MGHRA and CDR2 YSYEKL. The CDR3 has 15 amino acids. This CDR3 is CASSSWWGDNQPQHF. DNA of the CDR3: TGCGCCAGCAGCTCATGGTGGGGGGACAATCAGCCCCAGCATTTT.

The chain carries TRBV5-4 and TRBJ1-3; tentative D call: TRBD1 (5 bases). Germline V CDR1 and CDR2: SGHNT, YYREEE (reference sequence). This CDR3 is 15 amino acids long. V was shortened by 2 bases and J by 2 bases, with 11 bases between the two germline ends. This CDR3 reads CASSFERGTGNTIYF. In nucleotides, the CDR3 is TGTGCCAGCAGCTTCGAAAGGGGTACTGGAAACACCATATATTTT.

This chain links TRBV29-1 with TRBJ2-3; tentative D call: TRBD1 (6 bases). V lost 0 bases and J 1 base, leaving 8 bases between the germline ends. The CDR3 loop spans 14 amino acids. CDR1 is SQVTM, CDR2 ANQGSEA, per germline. CDR3 in amino acids: CSVEDEGGTDTQYF. The DNA for the CDR3 is TGCAGCGTTGAAGATGAGGGGGGCACAGATACGCAGTATTTT.

This chain joins TRBV27 and TRBJ1-1, with D possibly TRBD1 on 6 matching bases. The V gene lost 6 bases and the J gene lost 4 bases, with 15 bases spanning the gap. The CDR3 runs to 14 residues. Germline CDR1 reads MNHEY; CDR2 reads SMNVEV (reference sequence). This CDR3 is CASRAGGLTTEAFF. The CDR3 DNA follows: TGTGCCAGCAGGGCTGGGGGCTTAACCACTGAAGCTTTCTTT.

The chain joins TRBV29-1 to TRBJ1-1, with TRBD1 as a possible D gene (5 bases). The CDR3 runs to 10 residues. V lost 3 bases to trimming and J lost 13 bases, with 12 bases between them. Per germline, CDR1 SQVTM and CDR2 ANQGSEA. The CDR3 sequence: CSVDGGKGFF. As DNA, the CDR3 is TGCAGCGTTGACGGGGGGAAGGGTTTCTTT.

The V call is TRBV6-6, the J call TRBJ2-7; 7 positions match TRBD2. The germline CDR1 and CDR2 sequences are MNHNY and SVGAGI (reference sequence). The CDR3 consists of 12 residues. Unmatched junction bases numbered 8, after V lost 7 bases and J lost 8 bases. The CDR3 region is CASTFGGTQQYF. The CDR3 DNA reads TGTGCCAGCACCTTCGGGGGGACTCAGCAGTACTTC.

The chain employs TRBV5-1 and TRBJ1-2; 10 nucleotides align to TRBD1. Losses at the gene ends were 3 bases for V and 2 bases for J; bases not matched to a gene: 4. This CDR3 is 15 amino acids long. The germline gives CDR1 SGHRS, CDR2 YFSETQ. As DNA, the CDR3 is TGCGCCAGCAGCTCCGTGGGACAGGGGAACTATGGCTACACCTTC. Its protein is CASSSVGQGNYGYTF.

In its sample, this clone was seen a few times. The J gene is TRBJ2-7, the V gene TRBV10-3; D perhaps matches TRBD2 (5 bases). Trimming took 6 bases from V and 6 from J, leaving 12 bases between them. The germline V gene has CDR1 ENHRY and CDR2 SYGVKD. This CDR3 contains 12 residues. The CDR3 loop is CAISDRGAEQYF. DNA for the CDR3: TGTGCCATCAGCGACCGGGGAGCCGAGCAGTACTTC.

The chain employs TRBV6-5 and TRBJ1-4; a weak D match, TRBD1 (6 bases). Deletions cut 6 bases from V and 5 bases from J, with 16 bases between. Germline values: CDR1 MNHEY, CDR2 SVGAGI. CDR3 length: 15 residues. The CDR3 DNA is TGTGCCAGCAGCAACCTGGGGGGGCCGAATGAAAAACTGTTTTTT. Its translation is CASSNLGGPNEKLFF.

The CDR3 DNA reads as TGCGCCAGCAGCTTGGAGACAGTCAACACTGAAGCTTTCTTT. Translating it yields CASSLETVNTEAFF. The chain carries TRBV5-1 and TRBJ1-1, with a weak D call TRBD1 (5 bases). The CDR3 spans 14 residues. Trimming removed 0 bases at V and 2 bases at J, with 8 bases between. CDR1 and CDR2 from the germline V gene are SGHRS and YFSETQ.

The rearrangement uses TRBV7-6 and TRBJ2-1; D is perhaps TRBD2 (5 bases). Germline values: CDR1 SGHVS, CDR2 FNYEAQ. Trimming cost V 5 bases and J 9 bases, with 11 bases left between them. The length of the CDR3 is 12 residues. The CDR3 loop is CASSLNEGEQFF. For the CDR3, the DNA is TGTGCCAGCAGCCTCAACGAGGGTGAGCAGTTCTTC. Drawing the rest from reference TRBV7-6 and TRBJ2-1, the complete variable domain is GAGVSQSPRYKVTKRGQDVALRCDPISGHVSLYWYRQALGQGPEFLTYFNYEAQQDKSGLPNDRFSAERPEGSISTLTIQRTEQRDSAMYRCASSLNEGEQFFGPGTRLTVL.

The chain combines TRBV5-1 with TRBJ2-6, with 7 nucleotides matching TRBD2. This CDR3 is built from 19 residues. The germline CDR1 and CDR2 sequences are SGHRS and YFSETQ. Losses at the gene ends were 4 bases for V and 0 bases for J; bases not matched to a gene: 13. The chain's CDR3 is CASSHLGGAGRSGANVLTF. The CDR3, as DNA: TGCGCCAGCAGCCACTTGGGGGGAGCGGGACGCTCTGGGGCCAACGTCCTGACTTTC.

This clone appeared a few times. The CDR3 region is CASSVEQLNTEAFF. Written as DNA, the CDR3 is TGTGCCAGCAGTGTCGAACAGTTGAACACTGAAGCTTTCTTT. The rearrangement joins TRBV6-1 to TRBJ1-1; D is uncertain. The ends were cut back, 4 bases at V and 0 bases at J, with 9 bases in the middle. The CDR3 loop spans 14 amino acids. Germline CDR1 is MNHNS and CDR2 is SASEGT.

This clone showed up just once. The rearrangement links TRBV14 to TRBJ2-7; TRBD2 matches 9 bases. This CDR3 has 15 amino acids. Unmatched junction bases numbered 8, after V lost 2 bases and J lost 6 bases. Germline V CDR1 and CDR2: SGHDN, FVKESK. In nucleotides, the CDR3 is TGTGCCAGCAGCCAAAGACCCGGACTAGCGAGCGAGCAGTACTTC. This sequence encodes CASSQRPGLASEQYF.

This clone has just a few counts. CDR3 sequence: CASTRLAGVDEQFF. The DNA for the CDR3 is TGTGCCAGCACTAGACTAGCGGGAGTCGATGAGCAGTTCTTC. This chain joins TRBV6-5 and TRBJ2-1, with 12 bases matching TRBD2. This CDR3 contains 14 residues. In germline, CDR1 is MNHEY, CDR2 SVGAGI. The ends lost 7 bases at V and 8 bases at J; junction bases unmatched: 6.

The chain carries TRBV30 and TRBJ1-5; 10 nucleotides agree with TRBD1. V trimming: 0 bases; J trimming: 2 bases; junction bases outside the gene matches: 10. The CDR3 is made up of 18 amino acids. Germline CDR1 is GTSNPN and CDR2 is SVGIG (reference sequence). The CDR3: CAWSVRGTGERGNQPQHF. CDR3 bases: TGTGCCTGGAGTGTACGGGGGACAGGGGAGAGGGGCAATCAGCCCCAGCATTTT.

For the CDR3, the DNA is TGCGCCAGCAACCTAGGGGGGGCAGCGGGGAGGGAGACCCAGTACTTC. Translating it yields CASNLGGAAGRETQYF. V gene TRBV4-1 combines with J gene TRBJ2-5, with a tentative D call TRBD2 (7 bases). This CDR3 has 16 amino acids. Trimming stripped 7 bases from V and 5 bases from J, with 23 bases between. Germline-derived CDR1 and CDR2 are MGHRA and YSYEKL.

The chain joins TRBV19 to TRBJ2-2, with unresolved D. The V and J ends lost 7 bases and 5 bases respectively, with 14 bases between them. The CDR3 is made up of 14 amino acids. The V gene's germline CDR1 is LNHDA and CDR2 SQIVND (reference sequence). CDR3: CASKRSQTTGELFF. The CDR3 coding sequence is TGTGCCAGTAAACGAAGTCAGACAACCGGGGAGCTGTTTTTT.

V gene TRBV28 combines with J gene TRBJ2-1; D remains unclear. V was pared by 7 bases and J by 6 bases, with 10 bases between. The germline gives CDR1 MDHEN, CDR2 SYDVKM. CDR3 length: 12 residues. The CDR3 loop reads CASTESTNEQFF. The CDR3 DNA reads TGTGCCAGCACCGAATCTACCAATGAGCAGTTCTTC.

The genes are TRBV28 and TRBJ2-1; D perhaps matches TRBD2 (5 bases). V was cut by 4 bases and J by 7 bases, with 8 bases left in between. CDR3 length equals 12 residues. Germline CDR1 reads MDHEN; CDR2 reads SYDVKM. Here the CDR3 DNA reads TGTGCCAGCAGTTCACAGCGGAATGAGCAGTTCTTC. It yields the protein CASSSQRNEQFF. Filled out from reference TRBV28 and TRBJ2-1, the complete variable domain reads DVKVTQSSRYLVKRTGEKVFLECVQDMDHENMFWYRQDPGLGLRLIYFSYDVKMKEKGDIPEGYSVSREKKERFSLILESASTNQTSMYLCASSSQRNEQFFGPGTRLTVL.

The chain's CDR3 is CSVHPLAGTEAFF. The CDR3 nucleotides are TGCAGCGTTCACCCCCTAGCGGGCACTGAAGCTTTCTTT. The rearrangement uses TRBV29-1 and TRBJ1-1; D remains ambiguous. This CDR3 is built from 13 residues. Trimming left V 5 bases short and J 4 bases short, with 14 bases between. Germline V gene lookup returns CDR1 SQVTM and CDR2 ANQGSEA.

This chain links TRBV5-4 with TRBJ1-2; a weak D match, TRBD1 (5 bases). Deletions cut 0 bases from V and 7 bases from J, with 13 bases between. Germline values: CDR1 SGHNT, CDR2 YYREEE (reference sequence). The CDR3 spans 14 residues. Here the CDR3 DNA reads TGTGCCAGCAGCTTGGCCGGGGGGTCTGCTGGCTACACCTTC. Amino acid sequence: CASSLAGGSAGYTF.